Listed here is a single T cell receptor beta chain. The data stem from a study of blood T cell repertoires in COVID-19. The overall study: COVID-19 samples collected from the United States, Italy and Spain covered acute and convalescent phases. T cells, B-cell-depleted T cells, or PBMCs supplied cDNA or gDNA.

The CDR3 has 18 residues. V lost 6 bases to trimming and J lost 2 bases, with 25 bases between them. Germline CDR1 and CDR2: LNHDA and SQIVND (reference sequence). In the source study's methods: Using reference gene primer amplification, nucleated cell counts were estimated. The assay was immunoSEQ multiplex PCR, and TCRdb's table has in-frame clones only and misses some. That table furnishes V, J and clone size, whereas the DNA furnished D and trimming. The table lists 300,000 to 400,000 clones, approximately 86% of them singletons, with 2.5% to 3.5% in the top ten. Sequencing input: peripheral blood. This receptor was taken from a human donor in a cohort sampled during active COVID-19. The gene calls are TRBV19 and TRBJ1-1, with D maybe TRBD1 (5 bases). Here the CDR3 reads CASSLRGSGGNPNTEAFF. Written as DNA, the CDR3 is TGTGCCAGTAGCCTCCGGGGGAGTGGGGGGAATCCCAACACTGAAGCTTTCTTT.